What follows is one TCR beta chain and its context. Assay: immunoSEQ multiplex PCR; the TCRdb copy retains only in-frame clones and omits some. Altogether about 16,000 clones are present, approximately 91% being singletons, with the ten largest covering approximately 25%. This entry is derived from a study of blood T cell repertoires in COVID-19. Study at large: The study drew acute and convalescent COVID-19 samples from the United States, Italy and Spain.

CDR3 length: 14 amino acids. Germline-derived CDR1 and CDR2 are SGHTA and FQGNSA. Trimming took 1 base from V and 9 from J, leaving 10 bases between them. This TCR was sampled from a man between 60 and 70 years old with acute or convalescent COVID-19. Material for sequencing was peripheral blood. This rearrangement joins TRBV7-2 to TRBJ1-6; no firm D call. As DNA, the CDR3 is TGTGCCAGCAGCTTAGAAGTGGGAGGTTCACCCCTCCACTTT. Translation gives CASSLEVGGSPLHF.